This T cell receptor beta chain was sequenced during a study of blood T cells in healthy people across ages. Using a J-beta primer mix together with a sample-barcoded 5' primer, a second PCR was run for about 6 to 12 cycles. TCRdb independently ran MiXCR on the 5' RACE reads; one entry per CDR3 protein. The sample holds around 820,000 distinct CDR3 sequences, approximately 25% seen once. V lost 10 bases, J lost 1 base, and 9 bases stayed unmatched. Germline V gene sequence: CDR1 MDHEN, CDR2 SYDVKM. The CDR3 is made up of 15 amino acids. These records were also assigned to another study, of T cells of mothers and their children. This second report adds: A slight, non-significant increase in overlap was found for related mother-child pairs relative to unrelated pairs.

This sequence was found in a boy aged 10-17 years in good health. The chain recombines TRBV28 with TRBJ2-5; 10 positions agree with TRBD1. The material sequenced was blood. CDR3 protein: CATGRDRGTQETQYF. The CDR3 nucleotides read TGTGCCACCGGCCGGGACAGGGGCACCCAAGAGACCCAGTACTTC.